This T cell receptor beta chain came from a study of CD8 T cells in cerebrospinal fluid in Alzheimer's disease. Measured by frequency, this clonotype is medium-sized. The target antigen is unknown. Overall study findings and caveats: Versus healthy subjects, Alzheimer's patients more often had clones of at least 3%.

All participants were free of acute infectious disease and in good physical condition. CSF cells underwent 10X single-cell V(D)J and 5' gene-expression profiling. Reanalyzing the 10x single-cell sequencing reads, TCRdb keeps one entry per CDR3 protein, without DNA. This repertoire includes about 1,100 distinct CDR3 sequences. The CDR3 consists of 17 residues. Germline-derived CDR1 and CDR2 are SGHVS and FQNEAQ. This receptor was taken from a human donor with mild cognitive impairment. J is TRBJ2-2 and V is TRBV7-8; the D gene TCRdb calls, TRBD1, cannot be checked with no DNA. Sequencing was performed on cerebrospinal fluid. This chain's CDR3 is CASSLRGRGRNTGELFF.